Listed here are 21 T cell receptor beta chains from one sample, sequenced in a study of type 1 and type 2 diabetes patients. Genomic DNA was the PCR template. Multiplex PCR with 30 forward and 13 reverse primers amplified the TCR beta CDR3. TCRdb used MiXCR to reprocess the multiplex PCR reads, holding one entry per CDR3 protein. The repertoire holds 280,000 or so distinct CDR3 sequences, around 47% seen once, with roughly 15% in the top ten. The specimen was peripheral blood mononuclear cells (PBMCs). Source of these receptors: a man aged 18-30 years with type 2 diabetes.

The rearrangement links TRBV11-2 to TRBJ2-7; tentatively, D is TRBD1 or TRBD2 (5 bases each). The germline gives CDR1 SGHAT, CDR2 FQNNGV. This CDR3 has 14 amino acids. Trimming removed 6 bases from V and 3 bases from J, with 15 bases in between. CDR3 in DNA: TGTGCCAGCAGTGAGCCCCGGGGCGGCTACGAGCAGTACTTC. It translates to CASSEPRGGYEQYF.

This clonotype has more than one count but fewer than ten. The rearrangement links TRBV6-1 to TRBJ2-2; D is unclear. The CDR3 length is 15 residues. The ends were cut back, 8 bases at V and 5 bases at J, with 18 bases in the middle. Germline V lookup: CDR1 MNHNS, CDR2 SASEGT. The CDR3 sequence is CASVGPAFGTGELFF. CDR3 nucleotides: TGTGCCAGCGTCGGACCCGCTTTCGGGACCGGGGAGCTGTTTTTT.

This clonotype appeared once. The chain joins TRBV15 to TRBJ1-5; the match to TRBD1 covers 7 bases. Germline V CDR1 and CDR2: LNHNV, YYDKDF (reference sequence). The CDR3 loop spans 13 amino acids. The ends lost 5 bases at V and 6 bases at J; junction bases unmatched: 4. CDR3 coding DNA: TGTGCCACCAGCCCTGGGACAGTTCAGCCCCAGCATTTT. It translates to CATSPGTVQPQHF.

In this sample, this clonotype turned up a few times. The rearrangement joins TRBV2 to TRBJ1-1; D gene uncertain. Per the germline V gene, CDR1 is SNHLY and CDR2 is FYNNEI. The length of the CDR3 is 14 residues. Trimming took off 7 bases at V and 4 bases at J, with 16 bases between the two ends. The CDR3 reads CASTVFLGRTEAFF. For the CDR3, the DNA is TGTGCCAGCACCGTCTTCCTAGGCCGCACTGAAGCTTTCTTT. Drawing the rest from reference TRBV2 and TRBJ1-1, the complete variable domain is EPEVTQTPSHQVTQMGQEVILRCVPISNHLYFYWYRQILGQKVEFLVSFYNNEISEKSEIFDDQFSVERPDGSNFTLKIRSTKLEDSAMYFCASTVFLGRTEAFFGQGTRLTVV.

The sample holds one count of this clonotype. The gene calls are TRBV6-6 and TRBJ2-7; D possibly corresponds to TRBD2 (5 bases). The germline V gene encodes CDR1 MNHNY and CDR2 SVGAGI (reference sequence). The CDR3 contains 15 residues. The V end was cut by 2 bases, the J end by 7 bases, with 18 bases between. The CDR3 sequence: CASSYPGVRAGEQYF. The DNA of the CDR3 is TGTGCCAGCAGTTACCCCGGGGTAAGGGCCGGGGAGCAGTACTTC.

Remarks on this clonotype: The junction shows a germline mismatch at one end, possibly a read error. This chain joins TRBV10-3 and TRBJ2-4; the D gene is possibly TRBD1 (6 bases). Germline-derived CDR1 and CDR2 are ENHRY and SYGVKD. The CDR3 contains 13 residues. CDR3 residues: CASSPTGIRVQYF. In DNA form, the CDR3 reads TGTGCCAGCAGTCCGACAGGTATCCGCGTTCAGTACTTC.

This clonotype was observed many times. V and J are TRBV14 and TRBJ2-5; TRBD2 matches 7 bases. Germline lookup yields CDR1 SGHDN and CDR2 FVKESK. The CDR3 spans 14 residues. V was pared by 4 bases and J by 4 bases, with 6 bases of the junction left unmatched. CDR3 DNA: TGTGCCAGCAGCCGTTCGGGGGGACGAGAGACCCAGTACTTC. This translates into CASSRSGGRETQYF. The entire variable domain, with the rest obtained from reference TRBV14 and TRBJ2-5, is as follows: EAGVTQFPSHSVIEKGQTVTLRCDPISGHDNLYWYRRVMGKEIKFLLHFVKESKQDESGMPNNRFLAERTGGTYSTLKVQPAELEDSGVYFCASSRSGGRETQYFGPGTRLLVL.

This rearrangement joins TRBV2 to TRBJ2-1, with D maybe TRBD2 (6 bases). V was shortened by 3 bases and J by 10 bases, with 16 bases between the two germline ends. Germline assignment: CDR1 SNHLY and CDR2 FYNNEI. The CDR3 length is 14 residues. The CDR3 reads CASSDWRGREEQFF. The CDR3, as DNA: TGTGCCAGCAGTGACTGGCGGGGTAGGGAAGAGCAGTTCTTC.

The chain joins TRBV14 to TRBJ2-2, with a weak D call TRBD1 (6 bases). CDR1 SGHDN and CDR2 FVKESK come from the germline V gene. Trimming cost V 11 bases and J 2 bases, with 12 bases left between them. The CDR3 sequence is 13 residues long. CDR3 sequence: CARRDTNTGELFF. CDR3 DNA sequence: TGTGCCCGCCGGGACACCAACACCGGGGAGCTGTTTTTT. The full variable domain, in which reference TRBV14 and TRBJ2-2 provide the parts outside the CDR3, is EAGVTQFPSHSVIEKGQTVTLRCDPISGHDNLYWYRRVMGKEIKFLLHFVKESKQDESGMPNNRFLAERTGGTYSTLKVQPAELEDSGVYFCARRDTNTGELFFGEGSRLTVL.

V usage is TRBV7-3 and J usage is TRBJ1-1; 8 bases line up with TRBD1. Germline trimming cut 5 bases from V and 0 bases from J; bases unmatched to any gene: 2. The CDR3 length is 14 residues. CDR1 and CDR2 (germline): SGHTA, FQGTGA. The CDR3 loop reads CASSQTGVNTEAFF. CDR3 in DNA: TGTGCCAGCAGCCAGACAGGGGTGAACACTGAAGCTTTCTTT.

This clonotype was counted once. The chain is built from TRBV15 and TRBJ2-3, with D possibly being TRBD1 (6 bases). The germline V gene encodes CDR1 LNHNV and CDR2 YYDKDF (reference sequence). This CDR3 has 16 residues. Trimming left V 0 bases short and J 3 bases short, with 13 bases between. The CDR3 nucleotides are TGTGCCACCAGCAGAGATCTTATAGGGGGTACAGATACGCAGTATTTT. Translation: CATSRDLIGGTDTQYF.

In its sample, this clonotype was seen a few times. The chain is built from TRBV6-6 and TRBJ2-6; 15 bases align to TRBD2. V was pared by 4 bases and J by 2 bases, with 3 bases of the junction left unmatched. Per the germline V gene, CDR1 is MNHNY and CDR2 is SVGAGI (reference sequence). The CDR3 runs 18 residues. Here the CDR3 reads CASSSRTSGGAGANVLTF. The CDR3, as DNA: TGTGCCAGCAGTTCACGGACTAGCGGGGGGGCTGGGGCCAACGTCCTGACTTTC.

The gene calls are TRBV10-3 and TRBJ2-3; either TRBD1 or TRBD2 may supply D (5 bases each). The CDR3 consists of 17 residues. V shed 3 bases and J shed 3 bases, with 19 bases lying between them. Germline values: CDR1 ENHRY, CDR2 SYGVKD. This CDR3 is CAISESEGFIRTDTQYF. The CDR3 DNA reads as TGTGCCATCAGTGAAAGTGAGGGGTTTATTAGAACAGATACGCAGTATTTT.

This clonotype has just a few counts. V and J are TRBV5-1 and TRBJ2-7, with 9 nucleotides matching TRBD1. V shed 4 bases, J shed 7 bases, and the junction held 9 bases outside the gene matches. CDR1 and CDR2 from the germline V gene are SGHRS and YFSETQ. The CDR3 is 14 amino acids. The CDR3 bases are TGCGCCAGCAGCACCTCCGGGACAGGGAAAGAGCAGTACTTC. Residues: CASSTSGTGKEQYF.

The rearrangement links TRBV2 to TRBJ2-7; unclear D gene. The length of the CDR3 is 16 residues. With 0 bases removed from V and 3 bases from J, the gap between germline ends came to 15 bases. Germline CDR1 reads SNHLY; CDR2 reads FYNNEI. The CDR3 sequence: CASSEAPSGKGYEQYF. Here the CDR3 DNA reads TGTGCCAGCAGTGAAGCGCCCTCGGGCAAGGGCTACGAGCAGTACTTC.

The rearrangement links TRBV6-5 to TRBJ1-2; D uncertain. Trimming stripped 6 bases from V and 7 bases from J, with 36 bases between. CDR1 MNHEY and CDR2 SVGAGI come from the germline V gene. There are 20 residues in the CDR3. DNA of the CDR3: TGTGCCAGCAGCCCCGACGGGGTTGAAAAACTGTGGGAGGGCCGGGGTGGCTACACCTTC. This codes for CASSPDGVEKLWEGRGGYTF.

This chain joins TRBV7-6 and TRBJ2-2; 9 bases fit TRBD2. J lost 2 bases, V lost 1 base, and 2 bases had no gene match. Germline lookup yields CDR1 SGHVS and CDR2 FNYEAQ. This CDR3 contains 16 residues. The CDR3 DNA follows: TGTGCCAGCAGCTTAGTAGCGGGGGCCAACACCGGGGAGCTGTTTTTT. It encodes CASSLVAGANTGELFF.

The chain has TRBV30 and TRBJ2-7; 10 bases match TRBD2. V lost 4 bases to trimming and J lost 7 bases; unmatched junction nucleotides: 22. The CDR3 totals 18 residues. Per the germline V gene, CDR1 is GTSNPN and CDR2 is SVGIG (reference sequence). CDR3 sequence reads: CAWKTPRLAGETPEEQYF. The CDR3 nucleotides read TGTGCCTGGAAGACCCCGAGGCTAGCGGGAGAAACCCCGGAAGAGCAGTACTTC.

The chain uses TRBV19 and TRBJ2-5; D gene unclear. Trimming cost V 4 bases and J 5 bases, with 11 bases left between them. CDR3 length: 13 amino acids. Germline values: CDR1 LNHDA, CDR2 SQIVND (reference sequence). The CDR3 nucleotides are TGTGCCAGTAGTAGCTGGGCCGGGGAGACCCAGTACTTC. Translation: CASSSWAGETQYF.

V is TRBV20-1 and J is TRBJ2-7, with D unresolved. CDR3 length: 11 residues. The V end lost 4 bases, the J end lost 4 bases, and 8 bases lay between the germline ends. The germline V gene encodes CDR1 DFQATT and CDR2 SNEGSKA (reference sequence). The CDR3 sequence: CSAISSYEQYF. Written as DNA, the CDR3 is TGCAGTGCTATCAGTTCGTACGAGCAGTACTTC.

This clonotype was detected a few times. V and J are TRBV12-3 or TRBV12-4 and TRBJ2-5, with TRBD2 matching over 7 bases. The CDR3 extends over 15 amino acids. The CDR3 loop reads CAPPASRGGEETQYF. In nucleotides, the CDR3 is TGTGCACCCCCCGCTTCGCGGGGAGGGGAGGAGACCCAGTACTTC.